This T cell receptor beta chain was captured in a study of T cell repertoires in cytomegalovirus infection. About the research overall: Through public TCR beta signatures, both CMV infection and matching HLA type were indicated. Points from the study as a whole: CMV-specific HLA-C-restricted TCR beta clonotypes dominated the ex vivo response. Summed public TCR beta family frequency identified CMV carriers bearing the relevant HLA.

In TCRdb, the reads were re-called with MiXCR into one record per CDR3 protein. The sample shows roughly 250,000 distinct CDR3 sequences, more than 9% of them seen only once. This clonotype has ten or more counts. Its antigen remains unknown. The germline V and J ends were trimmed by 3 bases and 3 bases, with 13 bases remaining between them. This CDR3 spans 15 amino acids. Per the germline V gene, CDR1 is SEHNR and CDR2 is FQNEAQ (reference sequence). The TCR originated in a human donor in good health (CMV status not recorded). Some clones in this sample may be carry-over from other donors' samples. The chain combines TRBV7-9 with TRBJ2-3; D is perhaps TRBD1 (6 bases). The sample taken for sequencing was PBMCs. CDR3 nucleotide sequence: TGTGCCAGCAGCTTTTTACAGGGAACAACAGATACGCAGTATTTT. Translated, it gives CASSFLQGTTDTQYF.